This TCR beta chain is from a study of shared clonotypes between healthy human individuals. This CDR3 is built from 14 residues. Trimming cost V 0 bases and J 7 bases, with 13 bases left between them. Germline V gene sequence: CDR1 LGHNA, CDR2 YSLEER. The donor cohort consisted entirely of Caucasian adults residing in Nashville, Tennessee. CD4+ cells underwent separation, giving CD45RA+ naive and CD45RA-negative memory subsets. Profiled with immunoSEQ multiplex PCR; TCRdb holds only in-frame clones, not every one. The sample contains around 550,000 clones, roughly 95% of which appear only once. Study-level points and caveats: A limitation of the genetic and exposure-history diversity represented arose from few donors.

Comments on this clone: Its antigen is undetermined.

This chain connects TRBV4-3 to TRBJ2-7, with D unresolved. This clonotype was obtained from a woman in her thirties in good health. Sequencing was done on a sample of naive CD4+ T cells sorted from blood. Sample subset: CD45RA+ positively selected. In DNA form, the CDR3 reads TGCGCCAGCAGCCAAGAAGGGCTAGTTGGTGAGCAGTACTTC. Its protein product is CASSQEGLVGEQYF.